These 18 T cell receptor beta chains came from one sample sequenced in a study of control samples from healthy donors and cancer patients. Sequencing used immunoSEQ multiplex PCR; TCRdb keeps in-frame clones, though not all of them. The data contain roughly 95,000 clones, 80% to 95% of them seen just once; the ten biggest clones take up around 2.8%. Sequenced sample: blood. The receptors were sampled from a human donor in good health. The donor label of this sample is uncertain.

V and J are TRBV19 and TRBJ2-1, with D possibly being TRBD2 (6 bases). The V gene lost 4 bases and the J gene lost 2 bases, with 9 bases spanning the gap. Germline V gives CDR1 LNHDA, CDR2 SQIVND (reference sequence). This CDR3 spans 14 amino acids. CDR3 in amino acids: CASSSGAAYNEQFF. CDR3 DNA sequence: TGTGCCAGTAGTAGCGGGGCCGCCTACAATGAGCAGTTCTTC.

CDR3 region: CASRGRGIIEAQMNTEAFF. The CDR3 DNA is TGTGCCAGCAGAGGGCGGGGAATAATCGAAGCACAAATGAACACTGAAGCTTTCTTT. The rearrangement uses TRBV5-8 and TRBJ1-1; D uncertain. The ends were cut back, 5 bases at V and 0 bases at J, with 26 bases in the middle. In germline, CDR1 is SGHTS, CDR2 YDEGEE. The CDR3 has 19 amino acids.

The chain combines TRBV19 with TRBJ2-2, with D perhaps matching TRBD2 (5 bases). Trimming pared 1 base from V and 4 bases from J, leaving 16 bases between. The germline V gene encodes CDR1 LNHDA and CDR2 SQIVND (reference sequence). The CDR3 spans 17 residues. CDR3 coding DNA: TGTGCCAGTAGTATAGGAAGCGGACTTTCCGTCACCGGGGAGCTGTTTTTT. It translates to CASSIGSGLSVTGELFF.

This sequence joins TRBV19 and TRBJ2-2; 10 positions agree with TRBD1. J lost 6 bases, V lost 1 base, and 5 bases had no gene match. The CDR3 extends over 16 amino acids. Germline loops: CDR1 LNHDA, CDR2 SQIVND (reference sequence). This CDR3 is CASSIVTGGRSGELFF. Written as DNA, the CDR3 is TGTGCCAGTAGTATAGTGACAGGGGGCCGTTCCGGGGAGCTGTTTTTT.

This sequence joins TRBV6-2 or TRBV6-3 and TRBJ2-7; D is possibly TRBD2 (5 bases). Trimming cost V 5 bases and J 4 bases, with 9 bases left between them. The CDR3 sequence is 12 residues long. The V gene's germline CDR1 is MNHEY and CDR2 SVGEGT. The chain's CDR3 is CASSRTRYEQYF. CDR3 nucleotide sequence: TGTGCCAGCAGTAGAACTAGGTACGAGCAGTACTTC.

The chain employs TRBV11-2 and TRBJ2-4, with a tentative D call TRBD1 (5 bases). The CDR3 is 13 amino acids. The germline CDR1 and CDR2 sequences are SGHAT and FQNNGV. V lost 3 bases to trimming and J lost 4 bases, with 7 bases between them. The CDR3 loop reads CASSLTAKNIQYF. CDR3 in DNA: TGTGCCAGCAGCTTGACAGCTAAAAACATTCAGTACTTC.

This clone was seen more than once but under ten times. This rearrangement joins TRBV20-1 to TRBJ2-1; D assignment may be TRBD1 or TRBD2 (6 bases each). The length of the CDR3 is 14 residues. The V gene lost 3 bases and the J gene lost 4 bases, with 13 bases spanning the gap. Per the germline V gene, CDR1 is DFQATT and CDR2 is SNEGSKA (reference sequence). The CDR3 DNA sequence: TGCAGTGCTAGTAAGGGGGGATCTTACAATGAGCAGTTCTTC. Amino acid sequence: CSASKGGSYNEQFF.

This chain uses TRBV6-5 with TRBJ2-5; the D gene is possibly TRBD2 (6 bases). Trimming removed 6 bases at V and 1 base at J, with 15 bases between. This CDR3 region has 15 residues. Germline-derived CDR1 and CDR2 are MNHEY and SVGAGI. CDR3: CASRPGGRGQETQYF. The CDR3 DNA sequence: TGTGCCAGCAGGCCCGGGGGAAGGGGCCAAGAGACCCAGTACTTC.

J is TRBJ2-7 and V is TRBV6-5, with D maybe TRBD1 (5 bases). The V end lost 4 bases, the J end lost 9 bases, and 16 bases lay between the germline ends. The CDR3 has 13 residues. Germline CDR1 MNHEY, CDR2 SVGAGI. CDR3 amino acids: CASSSLQVAVQYF. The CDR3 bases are TGTGCCAGCAGTTCACTACAGGTTGCTGTGCAGTACTTC.

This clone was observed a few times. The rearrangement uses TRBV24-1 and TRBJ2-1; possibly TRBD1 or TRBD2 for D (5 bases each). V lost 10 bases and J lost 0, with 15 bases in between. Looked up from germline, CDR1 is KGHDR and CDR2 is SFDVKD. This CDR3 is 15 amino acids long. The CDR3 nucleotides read TGTGCCACTGGGGACCCCAAAAGCTCCTACAATGAGCAGTTCTTC. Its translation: CATGDPKSSYNEQFF.

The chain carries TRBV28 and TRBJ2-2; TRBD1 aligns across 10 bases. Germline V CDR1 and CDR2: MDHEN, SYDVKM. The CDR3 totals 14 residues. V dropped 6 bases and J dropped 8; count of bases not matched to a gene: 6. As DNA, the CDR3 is TGTGCCAGCAGGAAGACAGGGGGCTTAGGGGAGCTGTTTTTT. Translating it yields CASRKTGGLGELFF.

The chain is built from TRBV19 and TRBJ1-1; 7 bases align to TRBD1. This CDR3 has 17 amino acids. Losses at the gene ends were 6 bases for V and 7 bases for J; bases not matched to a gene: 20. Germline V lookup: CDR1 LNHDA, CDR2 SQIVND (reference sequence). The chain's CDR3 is CASSPKFLTGTRNEAFF. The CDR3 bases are TGTGCCAGTAGCCCCAAGTTTTTGACAGGGACGAGAAATGAAGCTTTCTTT.

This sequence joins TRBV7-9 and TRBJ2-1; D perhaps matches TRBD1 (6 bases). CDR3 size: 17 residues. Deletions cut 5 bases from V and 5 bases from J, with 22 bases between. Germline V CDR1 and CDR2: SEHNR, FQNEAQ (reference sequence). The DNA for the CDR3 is TGTGCCAGCAGCCACACCTATGGGCAGGGGCCTGACAATGAGCAGTTCTTC. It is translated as CASSHTYGQGPDNEQFF.

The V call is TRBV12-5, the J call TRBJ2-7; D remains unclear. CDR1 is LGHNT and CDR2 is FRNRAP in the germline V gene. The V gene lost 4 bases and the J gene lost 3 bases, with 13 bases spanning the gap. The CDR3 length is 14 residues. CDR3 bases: TGTGCTAGTGGTTCTTCCCTCAAGCACTACGAGCAGTACTTC. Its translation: CASGSSLKHYEQYF.

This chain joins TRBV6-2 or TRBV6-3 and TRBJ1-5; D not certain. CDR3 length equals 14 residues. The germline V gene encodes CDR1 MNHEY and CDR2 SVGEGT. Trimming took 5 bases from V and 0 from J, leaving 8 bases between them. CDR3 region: CASSLTDSNQPQHF. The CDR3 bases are TGTGCCAGCAGTCTAACTGATAGCAATCAGCCCCAGCATTTT.

This CDR3 reads CSVAGRGRDQPQHF. CDR3 sequence (DNA): TGCAGCGTTGCGGGCCGGGGACGGGACCAGCCCCAGCATTTT. This chain uses TRBV29-1 with TRBJ1-5; a possible D gene is TRBD1 (5 bases). The CDR3 length is 14 residues. The V end was cut by 4 bases, the J end by 7 bases, with 17 bases between. Germline CDR1 reads SQVTM; CDR2 reads ANQGSEA.

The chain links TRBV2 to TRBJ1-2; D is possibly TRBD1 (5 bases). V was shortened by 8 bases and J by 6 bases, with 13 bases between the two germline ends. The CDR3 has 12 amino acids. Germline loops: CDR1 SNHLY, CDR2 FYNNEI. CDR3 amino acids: CASANGGNGYTF. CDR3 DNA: TGTGCCAGCGCAAACGGGGGGAATGGCTACACCTTC.

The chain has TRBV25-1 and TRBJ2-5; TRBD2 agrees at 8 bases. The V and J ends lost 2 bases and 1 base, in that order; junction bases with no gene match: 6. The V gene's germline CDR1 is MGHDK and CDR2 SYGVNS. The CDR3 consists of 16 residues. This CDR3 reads CASSESLSGSQETQYF. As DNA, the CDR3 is TGTGCCAGCAGTGAAAGCCTCAGCGGGAGCCAAGAGACCCAGTACTTC.